These 10 T cell receptor beta chains originate from one sample sequenced in a study of blood T cell repertoires in COVID-19. Sequencing was performed with immunoSEQ multiplex PCR; in TCRdb, only in-frame clones are kept and a portion is missing. This sample has over 250,000 clones, with around 87% found just once. The sequencing input was PBMCs or T cells enriched from blood (not recorded which). The origin of the receptors is a woman aged 25-40 years who had recovered from COVID-19.

The chain joins TRBV5-8 to TRBJ1-2, with D unresolved. Germline-derived CDR1 and CDR2 are SGHTS and YDEGEE. V was shortened by 2 bases and J by 4 bases, with 9 bases between the two germline ends. The CDR3 totals 13 residues. DNA for the CDR3: TGTGCCAGCAGCTTTTCGATAGTCTATGGCTACACCTTC. Translation: CASSFSIVYGYTF.

The V call is TRBV9, the J call TRBJ1-1, with D maybe TRBD1 (5 bases). The CDR3 totals 14 residues. Trimming shortened V by 3 bases and J by 0 bases, and 9 bases separated the two germline ends. Germline assignment: CDR1 SGDLS and CDR2 YYNGEE. The DNA for the CDR3 is TGTGCCAGCAGCGAAAGACAGATGAACACTGAAGCTTTCTTT. Its translation: CASSERQMNTEAFF.

The chain combines TRBV6-5 with TRBJ2-7, with 7 nucleotides matching TRBD1. The germline V gene has CDR1 MNHEY and CDR2 SVGAGI. This CDR3 spans 14 amino acids. V shed 4 bases, J shed 5 bases, and the junction held 8 bases outside the gene matches. Written as DNA, the CDR3 is TGTGCCAGCAGTTCCTGGGACAGTTCCCACGAGCAGTACTTC. Translation gives CASSSWDSSHEQYF.

The rearrangement uses TRBV11-3 and TRBJ1-1, with 7 nucleotides matching TRBD1. J lost 1 base, V lost 5 bases, and 4 bases had no gene match. The germline gives CDR1 SGHNT, CDR2 YENEEA. This CDR3 comprises 14 residues. As DNA, the CDR3 is TGTGCCAGCAGCGGACAGGCTACGAACACTGAAGCTTTCTTT. Protein product: CASSGQATNTEAFF.

The chain has TRBV20-1 and TRBJ2-4, with TRBD1 matching over 7 bases. This CDR3 has 11 amino acids. V trimming: 5 bases; J trimming: 7 bases; junction bases outside the gene matches: 2. The V gene's germline CDR1 is DFQATT and CDR2 SNEGSKA (reference sequence). The CDR3 spells CSALQGNIQYF. The DNA for the CDR3 is TGCAGTGCTCTACAGGGGAACATTCAGTACTTC.

Written as DNA, the CDR3 is TGTGCCAGCTCCCAGGGGAGTGCTAACTATGGCTACACCTTC. Its translation is CASSQGSANYGYTF. J is TRBJ1-2 and V is TRBV9; TRBD1 is a possible D gene (6 bases). The CDR3 is 14 amino acids. The V end was cut by 7 bases, the J end by 0 bases, with 13 bases between. In germline, CDR1 is SGDLS, CDR2 YYNGEE.

The chain employs TRBV3-1 (or the pseudogene TRBV3-2) and TRBJ2-3, with TRBD2 identical over 10 bases. The CDR3 covers 16 residues. V was clipped by 6 bases and J by 4 bases; unmatched bases: 10. Germline CDR1 LGHDT, CDR2 YNNKEL (reference sequence). This CDR3 reads CASSTKAGGSSDTQYF. CDR3 coding DNA: TGTGCCAGCAGTACGAAAGCGGGGGGGAGCTCAGATACGCAGTATTTT.

The V gene is TRBV3-1 (or the pseudogene TRBV3-2), the J gene TRBJ1-5; maybe TRBD1 (5 bases). Trimming took 2 bases from V and 0 from J, leaving 23 bases between them. The V gene's germline CDR1 is LGHDT and CDR2 YNNKEL (reference sequence). CDR3 length: 20 residues. In nucleotides, the CDR3 is TGTGCCAGCAGCCAAAGGGGTTGGGGTGTCCCTACTTATAGCAATCAGCCCCAGCATTTT. Translated: CASSQRGWGVPTYSNQPQHF.

V is TRBV19 and J is TRBJ1-2, with D tentatively TRBD1 (5 bases). V was cut by 8 bases and J by 5 bases, with 15 bases left in between. The CDR3 loop spans 13 amino acids. Germline-derived CDR1 and CDR2 are LNHDA and SQIVND (reference sequence). In DNA, the CDR3 is TGTGCCAGTCAAACGGGAGGGGTATATGGCTACACCTTC. As protein: CASQTGGVYGYTF.

The chain has TRBV10-3 and TRBJ1-2, with TRBD1 matching over 7 bases. The CDR3 extends over 16 amino acids. Trimming at V came to 3 bases and at J to 3 bases, leaving 10 bases not matched to a gene. CDR1 ENHRY and CDR2 SYGVKD come from the germline V gene. This CDR3 is CAISELQGGRHYGYTF. CDR3 coding DNA: TGTGCCATCAGTGAACTCCAAGGGGGCAGACACTATGGCTACACCTTC.